The source of this T cell receptor beta chain is a study of CD8 T cells in ankylosing spondylitis. General observations from the study: Eight highly homologous variants made up a TCR beta motif, and this motif appeared characteristic of ankylosing spondylitis blood. Disease-associated clones were CD8+ and fairly uncommon in peripheral blood. Disease-linked clones were reportedly significantly enriched in matched ankylosing spondylitis synovial fluid.

This clonotype was found many times. Antigen specificity is unknown. V was shortened by 3 bases and J by 7 bases, with 7 bases between the two germline ends. The germline CDR1 and CDR2 sequences are DFQATT and SNEGSKA (reference sequence). The CDR3 extends over 12 amino acids. TCR beta libraries were made by quantitative 5'-RACE with molecular barcodes. TCRdb reprocessed the 5' RACE reads with MiXCR, giving one entry per CDR3 protein. This table has about 460,000 distinct CDR3 sequences, 5.3% appearing once. The chain links TRBV20-1 to TRBJ1-6; D ambiguous. The sample was blood, either unsorted or a sorted T cell fraction (not recorded which). This receptor was taken from a male donor with ankylosing spondylitis. The CDR3 nucleotides read TGCAGTGCTAGGATCCCAAATTCACCCCTCCACTTT. Translated, it gives CSARIPNSPLHF.